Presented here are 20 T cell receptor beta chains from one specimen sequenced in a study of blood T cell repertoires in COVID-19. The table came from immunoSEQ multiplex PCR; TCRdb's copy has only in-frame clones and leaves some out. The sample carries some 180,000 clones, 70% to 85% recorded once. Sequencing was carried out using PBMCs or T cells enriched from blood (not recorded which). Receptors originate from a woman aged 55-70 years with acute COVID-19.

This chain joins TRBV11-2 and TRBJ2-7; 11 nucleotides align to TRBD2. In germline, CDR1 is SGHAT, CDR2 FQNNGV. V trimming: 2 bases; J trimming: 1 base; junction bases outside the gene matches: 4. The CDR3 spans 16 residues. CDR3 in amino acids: CASSLKLAGESYEQYF. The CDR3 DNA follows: TGTGCCAGCAGCTTAAAACTAGCGGGAGAGTCCTACGAGCAGTACTTC.

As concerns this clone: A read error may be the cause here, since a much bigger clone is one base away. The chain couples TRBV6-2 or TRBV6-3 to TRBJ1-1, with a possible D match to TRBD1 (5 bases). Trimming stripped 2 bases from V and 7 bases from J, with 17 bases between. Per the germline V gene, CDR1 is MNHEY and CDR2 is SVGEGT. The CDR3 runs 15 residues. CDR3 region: CASSYRQLSWDEAFF. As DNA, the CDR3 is TGTGCCAGCAGTTACCGACAGCTATCTTGGGATGAAGCTTTCTTT.

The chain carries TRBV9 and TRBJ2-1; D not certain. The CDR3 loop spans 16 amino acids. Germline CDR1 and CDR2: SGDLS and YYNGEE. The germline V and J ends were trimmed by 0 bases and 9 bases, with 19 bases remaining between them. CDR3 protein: CASSVGRTLRSGEQFF. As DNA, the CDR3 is TGTGCCAGCAGCGTAGGTCGCACTCTCAGGTCCGGTGAGCAGTTCTTC.

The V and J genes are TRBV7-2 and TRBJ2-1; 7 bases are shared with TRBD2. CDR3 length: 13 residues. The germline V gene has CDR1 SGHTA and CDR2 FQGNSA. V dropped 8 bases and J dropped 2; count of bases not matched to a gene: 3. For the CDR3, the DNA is TGTGCCAGCGAGGGAGGGGCCTACAATGAGCAGTTCTTC. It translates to CASEGGAYNEQFF.

CDR3 sequence reads: CASSIITGATQETQYF. Written as DNA, the CDR3 is TGTGCCAGTAGTATAATCACAGGGGCCACTCAAGAGACCCAGTACTTC. This sequence joins TRBV19 and TRBJ2-5; 7 bases map to TRBD1. With V trimmed by 2 bases and J by 2 bases, 8 bases remained unmatched. This CDR3 is built from 16 residues. Germline CDR1 LNHDA, CDR2 SQIVND (reference sequence). The full variable domain, rest sourced from reference TRBV19 and TRBJ2-5, is DGGITQSPKYLFRKEGQNVTLSCEQNLNHDAMYWYRQDPGQGLRLIYYSQIVNDFQKGDIAEGYSVSREKKESFPLTVTSAQKNPTAFYLCASSIITGATQETQYFGPGTRLLVL.

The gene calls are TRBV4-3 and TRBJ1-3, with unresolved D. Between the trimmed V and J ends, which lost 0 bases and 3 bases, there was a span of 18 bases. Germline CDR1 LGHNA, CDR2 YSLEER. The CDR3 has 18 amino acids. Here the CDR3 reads CASSQDLPRRLIGNTIYF. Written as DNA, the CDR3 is TGCGCCAGCAGCCAAGATCTCCCGCGCAGGTTAATTGGAAACACCATATATTTT.

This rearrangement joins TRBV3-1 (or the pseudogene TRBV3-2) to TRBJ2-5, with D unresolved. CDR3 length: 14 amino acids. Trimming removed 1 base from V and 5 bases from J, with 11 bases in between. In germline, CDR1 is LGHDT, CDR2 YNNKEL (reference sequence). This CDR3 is CASSQGTVRETQYF. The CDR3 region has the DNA TGTGCCAGCAGCCAAGGAACTGTCAGGGAGACCCAGTACTTC.

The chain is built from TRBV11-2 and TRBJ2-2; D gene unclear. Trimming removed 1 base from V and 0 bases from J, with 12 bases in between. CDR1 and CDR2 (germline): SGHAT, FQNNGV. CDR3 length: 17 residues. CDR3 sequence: CASSLGARSANTGELFF. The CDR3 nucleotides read TGTGCCAGCAGCTTAGGGGCTCGCAGTGCGAACACCGGGGAGCTGTTTTTT.

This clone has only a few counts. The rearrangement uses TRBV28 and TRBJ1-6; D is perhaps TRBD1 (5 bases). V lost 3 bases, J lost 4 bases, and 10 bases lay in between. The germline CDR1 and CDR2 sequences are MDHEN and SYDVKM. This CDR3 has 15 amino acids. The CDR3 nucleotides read TGTGCCAGCAGTTTTCGCAGGGCTTATAATTCACCCCTCCACTTT. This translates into CASSFRRAYNSPLHF.

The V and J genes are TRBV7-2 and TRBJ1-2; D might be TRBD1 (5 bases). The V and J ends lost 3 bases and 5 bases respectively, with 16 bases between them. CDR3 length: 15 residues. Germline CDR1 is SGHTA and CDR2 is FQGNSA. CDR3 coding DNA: TGTGCCAGCAGCTTCGATTCGTCGTCAGGGTATGGCTACACCTTC. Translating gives CASSFDSSSGYGYTF.

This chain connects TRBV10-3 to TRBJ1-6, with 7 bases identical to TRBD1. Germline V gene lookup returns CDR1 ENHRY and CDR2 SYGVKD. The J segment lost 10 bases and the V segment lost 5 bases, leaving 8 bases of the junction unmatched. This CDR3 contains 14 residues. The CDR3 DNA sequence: TGTGCCATCAGTACAGGGGACATAAACTCACCCCTCCACTTT. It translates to CAISTGDINSPLHF.

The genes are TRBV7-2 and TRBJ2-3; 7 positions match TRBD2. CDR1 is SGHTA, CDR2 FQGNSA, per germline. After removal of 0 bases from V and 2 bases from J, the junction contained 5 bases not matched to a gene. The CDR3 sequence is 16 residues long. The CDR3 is CASSLARTRFTDTQYF. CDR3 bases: TGTGCCAGCAGCTTAGCGCGGACTAGGTTCACAGATACGCAGTATTTT. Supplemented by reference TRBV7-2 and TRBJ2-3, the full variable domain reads GAGVSQSPSNKVTEKGKDVELRCDPISGHTALYWYRQSLGQGLEFLIYFQGNSAPDKSGLPSDRFSAERTGGSVSTLTIQRTQQEDSAVYLCASSLARTRFTDTQYFGPGTRLTVL.

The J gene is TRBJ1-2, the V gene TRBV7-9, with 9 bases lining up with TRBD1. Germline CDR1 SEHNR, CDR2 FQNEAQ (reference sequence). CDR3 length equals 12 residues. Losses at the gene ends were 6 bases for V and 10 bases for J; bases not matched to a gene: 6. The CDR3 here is CASSGDREAYTF. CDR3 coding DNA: TGTGCCAGCAGTGGGGACAGGGAGGCCTACACCTTC.

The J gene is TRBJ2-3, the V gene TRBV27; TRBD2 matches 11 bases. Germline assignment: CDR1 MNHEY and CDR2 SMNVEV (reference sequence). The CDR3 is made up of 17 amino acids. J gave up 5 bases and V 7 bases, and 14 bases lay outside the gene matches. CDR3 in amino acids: CASTGLAAYLVRDTQYF. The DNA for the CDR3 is TGTGCCAGCACGGGACTAGCGGCCTACCTAGTCCGAGATACGCAGTATTTT.

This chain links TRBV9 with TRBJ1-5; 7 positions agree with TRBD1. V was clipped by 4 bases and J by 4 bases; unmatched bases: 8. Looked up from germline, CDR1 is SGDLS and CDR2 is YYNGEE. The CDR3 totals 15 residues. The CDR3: CASSPGGQTNQPQHF. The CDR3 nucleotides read TGTGCCAGCAGCCCCGGGGGACAGACTAATCAGCCCCAGCATTTT.

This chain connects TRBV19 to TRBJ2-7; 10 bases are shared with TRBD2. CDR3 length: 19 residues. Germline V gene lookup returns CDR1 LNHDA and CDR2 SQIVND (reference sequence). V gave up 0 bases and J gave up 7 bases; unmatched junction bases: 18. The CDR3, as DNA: TGTGCCAGTAGTATAGATTATCTAGCGGGAGCGGGGGGTTCGTGGGAGCAGTACTTC. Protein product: CASSIDYLAGAGGSWEQYF.

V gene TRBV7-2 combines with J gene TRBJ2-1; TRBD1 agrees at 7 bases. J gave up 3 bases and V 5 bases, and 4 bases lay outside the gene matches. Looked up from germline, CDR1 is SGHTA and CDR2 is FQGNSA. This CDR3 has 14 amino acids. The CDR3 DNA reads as TGTGCCAGCAGCATCCGGGACAGCTACAATGAGCAGTTCTTC. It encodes CASSIRDSYNEQFF.

CDR3 DNA sequence: TGTGCCAGCAGTTTGCCAGGTTTGAGTGAAAAACTGTTTTTT. The encoded protein is CASSLPGLSEKLFF. The rearrangement uses TRBV28 and TRBJ1-4; D uncertain. Between the trimmed V and J ends, which lost 3 bases and 7 bases, there was a span of 12 bases. CDR3 length: 14 residues. Germline CDR1 MDHEN, CDR2 SYDVKM.

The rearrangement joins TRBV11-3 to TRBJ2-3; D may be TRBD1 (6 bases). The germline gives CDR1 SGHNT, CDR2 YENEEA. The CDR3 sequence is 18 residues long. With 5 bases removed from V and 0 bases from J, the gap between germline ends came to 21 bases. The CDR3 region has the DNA TGTGCCAGCAGCCAGGGGACAAACTCGTTTTCTAGCACAGATACGCAGTATTTT. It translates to CASSQGTNSFSSTDTQYF. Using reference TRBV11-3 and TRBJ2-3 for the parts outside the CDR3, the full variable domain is EAGVVQSPRYKIIEKKQPVAFWCNPISGHNTLYWYLQNLGQGPELLIRYENEEAVDDSQLPKDRFSAERLKGVDSTLKIQPAELGDSAVYLCASSQGTNSFSSTDTQYFGPGTRLTVL.

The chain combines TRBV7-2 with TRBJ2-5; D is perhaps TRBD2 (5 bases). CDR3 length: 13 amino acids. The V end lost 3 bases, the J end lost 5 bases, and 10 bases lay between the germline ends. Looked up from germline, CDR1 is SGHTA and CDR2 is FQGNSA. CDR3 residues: CASSFRGSETQYF. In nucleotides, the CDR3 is TGTGCCAGCAGCTTCCGGGGTTCGGAGACCCAGTACTTC.